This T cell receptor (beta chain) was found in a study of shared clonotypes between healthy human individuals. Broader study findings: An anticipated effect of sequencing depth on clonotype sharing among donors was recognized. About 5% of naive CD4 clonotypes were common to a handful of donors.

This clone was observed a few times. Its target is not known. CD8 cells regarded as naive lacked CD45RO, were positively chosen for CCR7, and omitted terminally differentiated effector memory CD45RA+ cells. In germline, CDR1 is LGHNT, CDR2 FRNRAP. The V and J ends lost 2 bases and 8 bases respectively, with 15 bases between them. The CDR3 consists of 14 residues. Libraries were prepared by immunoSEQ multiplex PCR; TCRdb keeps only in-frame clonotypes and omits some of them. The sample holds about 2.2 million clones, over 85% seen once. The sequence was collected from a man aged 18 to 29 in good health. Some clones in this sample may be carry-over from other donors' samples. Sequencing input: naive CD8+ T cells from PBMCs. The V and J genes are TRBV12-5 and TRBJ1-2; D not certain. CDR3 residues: CASGLSSGSGGYTF. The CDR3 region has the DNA TGTGCTAGTGGTTTGTCCAGTGGTTCTGGCGGCTACACCTTC.